The entry that follows covers one TCR beta chain sequence. Its specificity is not known. The data stem from a study of cytomegalovirus exposure and HLA in healthy donors. Deletions cut 8 bases from V and 7 bases from J, with 23 bases between. This CDR3 has 15 amino acids. Germline V gives CDR1 LNHDA, CDR2 SQIVND (reference sequence). Study-level findings and limits: Researchers catalogued about 150 TCR beta chains as cytomegalovirus-associated.

Generated by immunoSEQ multiplex PCR, the TCRdb table keeps only in-frame clones and is missing some. The sample includes 150,000 or so clones, approximately 89% of them seen just once. Material: PBMCs. The genes are TRBV19 and TRBJ1-2, with D unresolved. This TCR was sampled from a woman aged 18-30 years in good health and CMV-seronegative. The DNA for the CDR3 is TGTGCCAGTGGTAGGTCCGTCGGGTCCCACCGTGGCTACACCTTC. This gives the protein CASGRSVGSHRGYTF.